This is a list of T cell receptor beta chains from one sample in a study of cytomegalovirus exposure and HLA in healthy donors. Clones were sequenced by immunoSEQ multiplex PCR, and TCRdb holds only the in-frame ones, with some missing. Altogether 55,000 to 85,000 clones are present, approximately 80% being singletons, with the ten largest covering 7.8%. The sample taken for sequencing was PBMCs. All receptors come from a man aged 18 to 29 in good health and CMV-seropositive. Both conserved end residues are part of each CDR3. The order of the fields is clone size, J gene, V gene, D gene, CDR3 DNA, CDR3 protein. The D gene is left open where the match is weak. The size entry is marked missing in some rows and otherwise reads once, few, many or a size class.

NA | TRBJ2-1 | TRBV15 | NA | TGTGCCACCGCTCCCGGTGGCGGATTGAATGAGCAGTTCTTC | CATAPGGGLNEQFF
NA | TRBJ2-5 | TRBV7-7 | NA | TGTGCTAGCAGCTTAGCGCAAGCGAGCGGAGAGACCCAGTACTTC | CASSLAQASGETQYF
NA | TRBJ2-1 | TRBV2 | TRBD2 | TGTGCCAGCAGTACGGGACTAGCGGAGGGTAATGAGCAGTTCTTC | CASSTGLAEGNEQFF
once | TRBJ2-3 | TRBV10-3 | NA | TGTGCCATCAGTGTCCGGGGGGCCAGCACAGATACGCAGTATTTT | CAISVRGASTDTQYF
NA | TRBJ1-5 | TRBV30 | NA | TGTGCCTGGAGTTTCTCCGTCACCGGGAATCAGCCCCAGCATTTT | CAWSFSVTGNQPQHF
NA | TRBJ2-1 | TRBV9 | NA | TGTGCCAGCAGCGTCTCTCCGGGGGCCTACAATGAGCAGTTCTTC | CASSVSPGAYNEQFF
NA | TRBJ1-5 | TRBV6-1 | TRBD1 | TGTGCCAGCAGCCCTGGACAGGGTGGAAATCAGCCCCAGCATTTT | CASSPGQGGNQPQHF
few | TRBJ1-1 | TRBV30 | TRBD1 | TGTGCCTGGAGTGTAAGGACAGGGGGCACTGAAGCTTTCTTT | CAWSVRTGGTEAFF
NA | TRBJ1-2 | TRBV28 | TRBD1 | TGTGCCAGCAGTTTTGCCACAGGGGCTGGCTACACCTTC | CASSFATGAGYTF
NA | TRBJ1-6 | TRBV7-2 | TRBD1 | TGTGCCAGCAGCCTCGGACAGGGCTATAGATCACCCCTCCACTTT | CASSLGQGYRSPLHF
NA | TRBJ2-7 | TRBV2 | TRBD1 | TGTGCCAGCAGCGACGAGACAGGGTACGAGCAGTACTTC | CASSDETGYEQYF
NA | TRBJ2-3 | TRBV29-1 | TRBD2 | TGCAGCGTTGTAAGCGGGGGGGTAGATACGCAGTATTTT | CSVVSGGVDTQYF
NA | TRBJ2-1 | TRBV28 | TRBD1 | TGTGCCAGCAGGACCGGGACAGGGCCTTTGAATGAGCAGTTCTTC | CASRTGTGPLNEQFF
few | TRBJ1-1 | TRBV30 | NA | TGTGCCTGGAGTGTAACAGGGAGACGGACTGAAGCTTTCTTT | CAWSVTGRRTEAFF